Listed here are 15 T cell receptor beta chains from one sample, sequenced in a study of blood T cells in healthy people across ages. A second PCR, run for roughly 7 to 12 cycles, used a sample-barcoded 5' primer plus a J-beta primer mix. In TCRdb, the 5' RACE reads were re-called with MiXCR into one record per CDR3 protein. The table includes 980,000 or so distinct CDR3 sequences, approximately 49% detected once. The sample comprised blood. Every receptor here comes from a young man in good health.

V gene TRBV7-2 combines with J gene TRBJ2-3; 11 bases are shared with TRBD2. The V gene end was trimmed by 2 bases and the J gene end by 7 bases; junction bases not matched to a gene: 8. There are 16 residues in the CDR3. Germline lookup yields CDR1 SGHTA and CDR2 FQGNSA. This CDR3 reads CASSLSSGGALNTQYF. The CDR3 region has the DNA TGTGCCAGCAGCTTAAGTAGCGGGGGGGCGTTAAATACGCAGTATTTT.

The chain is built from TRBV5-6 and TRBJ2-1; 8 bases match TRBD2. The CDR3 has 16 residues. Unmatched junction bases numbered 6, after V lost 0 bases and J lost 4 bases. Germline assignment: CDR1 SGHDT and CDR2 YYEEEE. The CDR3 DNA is TGTGCCAGCAGCTTGGGTCGGGGGGGTTTTTACAATGAGCAGTTCTTC. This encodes CASSLGRGGFYNEQFF.

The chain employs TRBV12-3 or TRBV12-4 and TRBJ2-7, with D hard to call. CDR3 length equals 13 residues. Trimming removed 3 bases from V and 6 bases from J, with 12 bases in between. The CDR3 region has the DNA TGTGCCAGCAGTTTGGGCCTCGTCCGCGAGCAGTACTTC. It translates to CASSLGLVREQYF.

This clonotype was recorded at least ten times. The CDR3 DNA reads as TGTGCCAGCAGCTTAGACGGTCCCGAGACCTACGAGCAGTACTTC. Protein product: CASSLDGPETYEQYF. The rearrangement links TRBV7-9 to TRBJ2-7; D is uncertain. The V end was cut by 1 base, the J end by 2 bases, with 12 bases between. CDR1 and CDR2 (germline): SEHNR, FQNEAQ (reference sequence). The CDR3 is 15 residues long.

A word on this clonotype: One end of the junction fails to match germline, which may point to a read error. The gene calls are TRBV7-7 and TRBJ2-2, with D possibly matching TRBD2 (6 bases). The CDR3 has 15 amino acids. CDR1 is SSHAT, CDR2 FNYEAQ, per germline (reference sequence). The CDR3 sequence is CASSLREPNTGELFF. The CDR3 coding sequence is TGTGCTAGCAGCCTGCGGGAACCTAACACCGGGGAGCTGTTTTTT.

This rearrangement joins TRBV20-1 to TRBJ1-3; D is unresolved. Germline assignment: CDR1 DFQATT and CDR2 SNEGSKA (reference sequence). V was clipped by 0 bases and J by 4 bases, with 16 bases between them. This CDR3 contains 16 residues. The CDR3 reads CSAREIRVPGGNTIYF. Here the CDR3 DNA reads TGCAGTGCTAGAGAGATACGGGTCCCGGGGGGAAACACCATATATTTT.

The CDR3 bases are TGTGCCAGCAGCCGAACCTTGGACAGGACAACCTCTAACTATGGCTACACCTTC. Protein sequence: CASSRTLDRTTSNYGYTF. The V call is TRBV7-3, the J call TRBJ1-2; the match to TRBD1 covers 7 bases. V gave up 5 bases and J gave up 0 bases; unmatched junction bases: 15. The length of the CDR3 is 18 residues. Germline V CDR1 and CDR2: SGHTA, FQGTGA.

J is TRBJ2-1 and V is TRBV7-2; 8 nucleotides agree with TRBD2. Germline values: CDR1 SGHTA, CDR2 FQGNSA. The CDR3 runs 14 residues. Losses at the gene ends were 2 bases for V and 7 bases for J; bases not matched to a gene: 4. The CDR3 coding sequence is TGTGCCAGCAGCTTAAATGGCGGGGGGAATGAGCAGTTCTTC. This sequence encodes CASSLNGGGNEQFF.

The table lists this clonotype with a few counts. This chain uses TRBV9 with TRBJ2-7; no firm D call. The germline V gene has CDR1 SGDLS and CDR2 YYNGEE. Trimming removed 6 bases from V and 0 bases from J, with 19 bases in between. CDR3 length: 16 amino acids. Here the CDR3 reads CASTAKTGPCSYEQYF. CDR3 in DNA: TGTGCCAGCACCGCAAAAACCGGGCCTTGCTCCTACGAGCAGTACTTC.

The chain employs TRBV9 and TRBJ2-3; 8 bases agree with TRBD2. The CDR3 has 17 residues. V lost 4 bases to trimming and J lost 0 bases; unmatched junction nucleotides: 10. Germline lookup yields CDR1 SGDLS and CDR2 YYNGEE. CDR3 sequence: CASSPGSGGASTDTQYF. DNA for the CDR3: TGTGCCAGCAGCCCCGGCAGCGGGGGAGCTAGCACAGATACGCAGTATTTT.

CDR3 DNA: TGCAGTGCTAGACCGCCAGGAAGCAATCAGCCCCAGCATTTT. It yields the protein CSARPPGSNQPQHF. V is TRBV20-1 and J is TRBJ1-5, with no clear D. The CDR3 length is 14 residues. Germline assignment: CDR1 DFQATT and CDR2 SNEGSKA (reference sequence). V gave up 2 bases and J gave up 1 base, with 9 bases separating them.

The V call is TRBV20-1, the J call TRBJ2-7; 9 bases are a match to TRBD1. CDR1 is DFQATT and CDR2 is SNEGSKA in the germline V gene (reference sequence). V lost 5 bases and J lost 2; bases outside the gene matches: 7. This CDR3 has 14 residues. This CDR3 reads CSAPPGTGTYEQYF. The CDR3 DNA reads TGCAGTGCTCCCCCCGGGACAGGGACCTACGAGCAGTACTTC.

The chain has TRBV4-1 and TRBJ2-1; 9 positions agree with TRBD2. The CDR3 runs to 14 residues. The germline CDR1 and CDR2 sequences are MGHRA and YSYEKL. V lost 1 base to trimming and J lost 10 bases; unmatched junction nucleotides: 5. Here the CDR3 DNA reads TGCGCCAGCAGCCAAGCAGGGCGGGAGGGGGAGCAGTTCTTC. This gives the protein CASSQAGREGEQFF.

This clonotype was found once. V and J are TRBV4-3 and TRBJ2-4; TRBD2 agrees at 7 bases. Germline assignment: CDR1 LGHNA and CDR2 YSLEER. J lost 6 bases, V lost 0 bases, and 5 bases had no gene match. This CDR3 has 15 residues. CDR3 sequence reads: CASSQEGGKGNIQYF. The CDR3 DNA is TGCGCCAGCAGCCAAGAGGGAGGGAAGGGAAACATTCAGTACTTC.

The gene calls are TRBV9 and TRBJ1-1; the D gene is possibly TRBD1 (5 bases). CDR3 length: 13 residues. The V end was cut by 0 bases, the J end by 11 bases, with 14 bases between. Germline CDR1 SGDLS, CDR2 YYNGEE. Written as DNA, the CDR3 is TGTGCCAGCAGCGTAGCTGGTCAGGGCAAGGCTTTCTTT. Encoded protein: CASSVAGQGKAFF.